This T cell receptor beta chain comes out of a study of blood T cell repertoires in COVID-19. Sequencing used immunoSEQ multiplex PCR; TCRdb keeps in-frame clones, though not all of them. The sample has under 200,000 clones; approximately 84% are singletons. Per germline, CDR1 LGHDT and CDR2 YNNKEL (reference sequence). The CDR3 is 14 amino acids. Trimming took 2 bases from V and 5 from J; bases not matched to a gene: 6. The rearrangement links TRBV3-1 (or the pseudogene TRBV3-2) to TRBJ2-7, with 7 bases lining up with TRBD1. Sequenced sample: peripheral blood. The clonotype originates from a human donor with acute or convalescent COVID-19. The donor label of this sample is uncertain. This CDR3 reads CASSQKATGNEQYF. CDR3 sequence (DNA): TGTGCCAGCAGCCAAAAAGCGACAGGGAACGAGCAGTACTTC.